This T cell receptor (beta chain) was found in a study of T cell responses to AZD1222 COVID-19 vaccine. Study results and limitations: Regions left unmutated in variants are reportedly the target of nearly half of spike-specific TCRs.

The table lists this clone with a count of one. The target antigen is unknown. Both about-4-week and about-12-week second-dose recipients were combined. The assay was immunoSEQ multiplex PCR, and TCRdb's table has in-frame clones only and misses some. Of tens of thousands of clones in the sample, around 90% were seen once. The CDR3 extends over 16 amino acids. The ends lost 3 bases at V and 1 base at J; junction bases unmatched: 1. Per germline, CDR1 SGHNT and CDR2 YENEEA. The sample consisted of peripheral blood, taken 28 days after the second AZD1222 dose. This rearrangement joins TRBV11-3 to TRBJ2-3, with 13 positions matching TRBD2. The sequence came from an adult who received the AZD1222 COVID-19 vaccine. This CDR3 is CASSFTSGGGTDTQYF. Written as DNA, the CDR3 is TGTGCCAGCAGCTTCACTAGCGGGGGGGGCACAGATACGCAGTATTTT.